This entry concerns a single T cell receptor (beta chain). The target antigen is unknown. This CDR3 has 13 residues. V lost 1 base, J lost 5 bases, and 3 bases stayed unmatched. The germline V gene has CDR1 SGHDT and CDR2 YYEEEE. Generated by immunoSEQ multiplex PCR, the TCRdb table keeps only in-frame clones and is missing some. The sample yields about 130,000 clones, 80% to 90% seen once. The sample originates from a study of T cell responses to AZD1222 COVID-19 vaccine. Study-level results: Baseline testing showed seropositivity in only a handful of AZD1222 recipients. The breadth and depth of Spike-specific TCRs increased once two AZD1222 doses had been given. As reported, nearly half of all spike-specific TCRs target variant regions that are unmutated. White British ancestry dominated among donors, who included more females, and clonal diversity was possibly underestimated.

The rearrangement links TRBV5-6 to TRBJ2-7; 7 bases agree with TRBD1. Source: peripheral blood, taken on day 0 of AZD1222 vaccination. The TCR originated in an adult in good health. CDR3 DNA sequence: TGTGCCAGCAGCTTGACAGGGGTGGACGAGCAGTACTTC. Translating it yields CASSLTGVDEQYF.